Listed here are 30 T cell receptor beta chains from one sample, sequenced in a study of T cell clonotyping in hematopoietic cell transplantation. The repertoire was sequenced with immunoSEQ multiplex PCR; TCRdb's copy has only in-frame clones and lacks some. This sample has several thousand clones; just under 90% occur once, and the top ten carry less than 30%. The sample in question was peripheral blood mononuclear cells, obtained 100 days after allogeneic stem cell transplant. These receptors were obtained from an older male patient who had an allogeneic stem cell transplant from an unrelated donor, so T cells may come from the graft donor. Some clones in this sample may be carry-over from other donors' samples.

This chain connects TRBV4-3 to TRBJ1-2; D gene ambiguous. V was clipped by 0 bases and J by 4 bases, with 12 bases between them. The CDR3 covers 15 residues. Germline V CDR1 and CDR2: LGHNA, YSLEER. The CDR3 is CASSQEPEPFYGYTF. As DNA, the CDR3 is TGCGCCAGCAGCCAAGAACCCGAGCCCTTCTATGGCTACACCTTC.

The CDR3 protein is CASSFGLGPLNQPQHF. DNA of the CDR3: TGTGCCAGCAGCTTCGGTCTCGGGCCCCTCAATCAGCCCCAGCATTTT. The rearrangement uses TRBV7-9 and TRBJ1-5, with D uncertain. V gave up 3 bases and J gave up 3 bases, with 15 bases separating them. Germline CDR1 SEHNR, CDR2 FQNEAQ (reference sequence). This CDR3 is 16 amino acids long.

This clone was seen once. The chain employs TRBV5-4 and TRBJ2-3; 10 nucleotides align to TRBD2. The CDR3 sequence is 15 residues long. Unmatched junction bases numbered 2, after V lost 3 bases and J lost 1 base. From germline, CDR1 is SGHNT and CDR2 YYREEE (reference sequence). DNA for the CDR3: TGTGCCAGCAGCTCGGGGACTAGCGGCACAGATACGCAGTATTTT. It specifies CASSSGTSGTDTQYF.

This chain connects TRBV11-2 to TRBJ2-5; D is possibly TRBD2 (6 bases). The CDR3 covers 14 residues. Germline V gene lookup returns CDR1 SGHAT and CDR2 FQNNGV. Trimming cost V 4 bases and J 1 base, with 10 bases left between them. The CDR3 protein is CASSSGGLQETQYF. The CDR3 DNA reads TGTGCCAGCAGCTCCGGAGGGCTCCAAGAGACCCAGTACTTC.

This clone was observed a handful of times. The V call is TRBV30, the J call TRBJ1-4; D is possibly TRBD1 (5 bases). V lost 3 bases to trimming and J lost 8 bases, with 13 bases between them. The CDR3 covers 13 residues. CDR1 and CDR2 (germline): GTSNPN, SVGIG (reference sequence). In DNA form, the CDR3 reads TGTGCCTGGAGAAGGACATCGGGCGAAAAACTGTTTTTT. Translating it yields CAWRRTSGEKLFF.

This clone is judged large. The chain carries TRBV25-1 and TRBJ1-1; 7 positions match TRBD1. The CDR3 covers 16 residues. The germline gives CDR1 MGHDK, CDR2 SYGVNS. J gave up 5 bases and V 0 bases, and 9 bases lay outside the gene matches. Here the CDR3 reads CASSEYPLGQVTEAFF. The CDR3 nucleotides read TGTGCCAGCAGTGAATATCCCCTTGGACAGGTGACTGAAGCTTTCTTT.

The chain employs TRBV7-2 and TRBJ2-2; tentative D call: TRBD2 (6 bases). The V gene's germline CDR1 is SGHTA and CDR2 FQGNSA. The CDR3 is made up of 15 amino acids. V shed 5 bases and J shed 6 bases, with 16 bases lying between them. Written as DNA, the CDR3 is TGTGCCAGCAGCCCCCTCCGGGGGATGGCCGGGGAGCTGTTTTTT. Its translation: CASSPLRGMAGELFF.

The chain combines TRBV5-1 with TRBJ2-5; TRBD2 aligns across 7 bases. J gave up 1 base and V 2 bases, and 5 bases lay outside the gene matches. Germline CDR1 reads SGHRS; CDR2 reads YFSETQ. The CDR3 is made up of 15 amino acids. This CDR3 is CASSFFREVQETQYF. The CDR3 DNA sequence: TGCGCCAGCAGCTTTTTTCGGGAGGTCCAAGAGACCCAGTACTTC.

The CDR3 bases are TGTGCCTGGAGTGAAGGCTCTCCGCAGCCCCAGCATTTT. It specifies CAWSEGSPQPQHF. This chain joins TRBV30 and TRBJ1-5; unclear D gene. The germline V gene has CDR1 GTSNPN and CDR2 SVGIG (reference sequence). With 1 base removed from V and 7 bases from J, the gap between germline ends came to 11 bases. CDR3 length: 13 amino acids.

This rearrangement joins TRBV27 to TRBJ1-3; D unresolved. V was trimmed by 0 bases and J by 0 bases, leaving 12 bases between them. Per germline, CDR1 MNHEY and CDR2 SMNVEV (reference sequence). The length of the CDR3 is 17 residues. The CDR3 loop is CASSLSPDLHSGNTIYF. CDR3 in DNA: TGTGCCAGCAGTTTATCCCCTGACCTACACTCTGGAAACACCATATATTTT.

This clone was observed a handful of times. J is TRBJ2-1 and V is TRBV29-1; tentatively, D is TRBD2 (5 bases). The CDR3 length is 10 residues. Germline CDR1 and CDR2: SQVTM and ANQGSEA. With 7 bases removed from V and 5 bases from J, the gap between germline ends came to 6 bases. DNA for the CDR3: TGCAGCGCCGGGGACAATGAGCAGTTCTTC. Amino acids: CSAGDNEQFF.

The chain joins TRBV5-1 to TRBJ1-4; a weak D match, TRBD1 (5 bases). Germline V CDR1 and CDR2: SGHRS, YFSETQ. Trimming took 2 bases from V and 5 from J, leaving 7 bases between them. The CDR3 sequence is 13 residues long. CDR3 sequence: CASSLGENEKLFF. DNA of the CDR3: TGCGCCAGCAGCTTAGGGGAGAATGAAAAACTGTTTTTT. Based on the CDR3 plus reference TRBV5-1 and TRBJ1-4, the full variable domain is KAGVTQTPRYLIKTRGQQVTLSCSPISGHRSVSWYQQTPGQGLQFLFEYFSETQRNKGNFPGRFSGRQFSNSRSEMNVSTLELGDSALYLCASSLGENEKLFFGSGTQLSVL.

The chain employs TRBV6-6 and TRBJ2-3; D possibly corresponds to TRBD1 (5 bases). This CDR3 has 14 amino acids. Germline assignment: CDR1 MNHNY and CDR2 SVGAGI (reference sequence). V shed 6 bases and J shed 0 bases, with 10 bases lying between them. CDR3 region: CASRRQHSTDTQYF. As DNA, the CDR3 is TGTGCCAGCAGGAGACAGCACAGCACAGATACGCAGTATTTT.

The chain has TRBV6-6 and TRBJ2-7; perhaps TRBD1 as D (5 bases). The CDR3 spans 13 residues. Trimming shortened V by 7 bases and J by 5 bases, and 15 bases separated the two germline ends. Germline CDR1 is MNHNY and CDR2 is SVGAGI (reference sequence). The CDR3 DNA reads as TGTGCCAGCACCCCGCCAGGGTTCCACGAGCAGTACTTC. Residues: CASTPPGFHEQYF.

The chain is built from TRBV2 and TRBJ2-2, with 8 bases fitting TRBD2. The trim removed 7 bases at V and 1 base at J, leaving 2 bases unmatched. The CDR3 spans 14 residues. Looked up from germline, CDR1 is SNHLY and CDR2 is FYNNEI. CDR3 loop: CASIAGLNTGELFF. Written as DNA, the CDR3 is TGTGCCAGCATAGCGGGACTGAACACCGGGGAGCTGTTTTTT.

This chain uses TRBV11-3 with TRBJ1-1; D unclear. Germline-derived CDR1 and CDR2 are SGHNT and YENEEA. With 5 bases removed from V and 1 base from J, the gap between germline ends came to 8 bases. This CDR3 comprises 13 residues. CDR3 in DNA: TGTGCCAGCAGCGCTCTTAGGAACACTGAAGCTTTCTTT. This codes for CASSALRNTEAFF.

The genes are TRBV29-1 and TRBJ2-5; 8 bases are shared with TRBD1. V lost 6 bases to trimming and J lost 3 bases; unmatched junction nucleotides: 6. The CDR3 sequence is 13 residues long. Per the germline V gene, CDR1 is SQVTM and CDR2 is ANQGSEA. CDR3 in amino acids: CSVAGQGEETQYF. The CDR3 region has the DNA TGCAGCGTCGCCGGACAGGGTGAAGAGACCCAGTACTTC.

The table lists this clone with a few counts. The chain recombines TRBV28 with TRBJ2-7; 8 positions match TRBD1. V trimming: 5 bases; J trimming: 6 bases; junction bases outside the gene matches: 12. Germline CDR1 reads MDHEN; CDR2 reads SYDVKM. The CDR3 is 15 amino acids. Here the CDR3 reads CASSPSFDRGGEQYF. In DNA form, the CDR3 reads TGTGCCAGCAGTCCCTCCTTCGACAGGGGCGGCGAGCAGTACTTC.

The V call is TRBV7-8, the J call TRBJ2-2, with TRBD2 identical over 9 bases. V lost 5 bases and J lost 4; bases outside the gene matches: 11. CDR3 length equals 17 residues. Germline CDR1 and CDR2: SGHVS and FQNEAQ. CDR3 nucleotides: TGTGCCAGCAGCGGATTGAGCGGGAGGTATCGCACCGGGGAGCTGTTTTTT. This sequence encodes CASSGLSGRYRTGELFF.

The CDR3 sequence is CASSLGGFSAGELFF. Written as DNA, the CDR3 is TGTGCCAGCAGTTTAGGGGGGTTCAGTGCCGGGGAGCTGTTTTTT. The chain carries TRBV27 and TRBJ2-2; D may be TRBD2 (6 bases). The germline V gene encodes CDR1 MNHEY and CDR2 SMNVEV (reference sequence). The CDR3 length is 15 residues. Trimming stripped 2 bases from V and 6 bases from J, with 13 bases between.

The chain carries TRBV19 and TRBJ1-1; 7 nucleotides match TRBD1. V was pared by 4 bases and J by 2 bases, with 7 bases of the junction left unmatched. Germline CDR1 reads LNHDA; CDR2 reads SQIVND (reference sequence). The CDR3 runs 15 residues. The CDR3 loop reads CASSTWDSPNTEAFF. The CDR3 DNA reads TGTGCCAGTAGTACCTGGGACAGCCCAAACACTGAAGCTTTCTTT.

The chain carries TRBV5-1 and TRBJ2-5; D unresolved. The CDR3 runs to 13 residues. CDR1 and CDR2 from the germline V gene are SGHRS and YFSETQ. V was pared by 1 base and J by 6 bases, with 10 bases between. The CDR3 DNA reads as TGCGCCAGCAGCTTGTTGCCGGCCCAGACCCAGTACTTC. Amino acid sequence: CASSLLPAQTQYF. Full variable domain (remainder filled in from reference TRBV5-1 and TRBJ2-5): KAGVTQTPRYLIKTRGQQVTLSCSPISGHRSVSWYQQTPGQGLQFLFEYFSETQRNKGNFPGRFSGRQFSNSRSEMNVSTLELGDSALYLCASSLLPAQTQYFGPGTRLLVL.

The CDR3 bases are TGTGCCAGCAGCCGCGCCGGCGAGGGCTACACCTTC. The encoded protein is CASSRAGEGYTF. V is TRBV6-6 and J is TRBJ1-2; no clear D. CDR1 MNHNY and CDR2 SVGAGI come from the germline V gene (reference sequence). V dropped 6 bases and J dropped 8 bases, with 13 bases sitting between them. CDR3 size: 12 residues.

The CDR3: CASIRFPLSSYNEQFF. CDR3 nucleotides: TGTGCCAGCATCCGATTCCCCCTGAGCTCCTACAATGAGCAGTTCTTC. The J gene is TRBJ2-1, the V gene TRBV28; no firm D call. V dropped 7 bases and J dropped 0 bases, with 16 bases sitting between them. CDR3 length: 16 amino acids. Germline loops: CDR1 MDHEN, CDR2 SYDVKM.

This chain joins TRBV7-2 and TRBJ2-7, with 9 bases identical to TRBD2. From germline, CDR1 is SGHTA and CDR2 FQGNSA. The CDR3 is made up of 15 amino acids. With V trimmed by 1 base and J by 9 bases, 10 bases remained unmatched. For the CDR3, the DNA is TGTGCCAGCAGCTTAGAGACTAGCGGACCGCCTCGGCAGTACTTC. Protein: CASSLETSGPPRQYF. Full variable domain (rest looked up from reference TRBV7-2 and TRBJ2-7): GAGVSQSPSNKVTEKGKDVELRCDPISGHTALYWYRQSLGQGLEFLIYFQGNSAPDKSGLPSDRFSAERTGGSVSTLTIQRTQQEDSAVYLCASSLETSGPPRQYFGPGTRLTVT.

The V gene is TRBV11-2, the J gene TRBJ2-5; 7 nucleotides line up with TRBD2. Trimming removed 3 bases from V and 1 base from J; junction bases left unmatched: 8. Germline V gene lookup returns CDR1 SGHAT and CDR2 FQNNGV. The CDR3 covers 16 residues. CDR3 sequence reads: CASSLGAGTVQETQYF. As DNA, the CDR3 is TGTGCCAGCAGCTTGGGAGCGGGAACTGTCCAAGAGACCCAGTACTTC.

The chain carries TRBV18 and TRBJ1-2; D not certain. Germline loops: CDR1 KGHSH, CDR2 LQKENI. This CDR3 region has 18 residues. V was cut by 2 bases and J by 8 bases, with 27 bases left in between. The CDR3 protein is CASSPGLTDWSESGGYTF. The CDR3 DNA reads TGTGCCAGCTCACCAGGGTTAACGGACTGGTCCGAGTCGGGCGGCTACACCTTC.

This clone was found once. J is TRBJ2-7 and V is TRBV21-1; the table names TRBD1, a call not compared with the DNA. TRBV21-1 counts as a pseudogene. The CDR3 totals 16 residues. The CDR3: CASWKGWDTGLDEQYF. CDR3 DNA sequence: TGTGCCAGCTGGAAAGGATGGGACACCGGCCTTGACGAGCAGTACTTC.

The rearrangement uses TRBV11-2 and TRBJ2-1, with 10 bases aligning to TRBD2. The CDR3 length is 15 residues. The V gene end was trimmed by 1 base and the J gene end by 9 bases; junction bases not matched to a gene: 6. Germline V lookup: CDR1 SGHAT, CDR2 FQNNGV. The chain's CDR3 is CASSLGAGGLSEQFF. Written as DNA, the CDR3 is TGTGCCAGCAGCTTAGGAGCGGGAGGGCTTAGTGAGCAGTTCTTC.

The J gene is TRBJ2-1, the V gene TRBV7-9; D remains unclear. Germline lookup yields CDR1 SEHNR and CDR2 FQNEAQ (reference sequence). The CDR3 loop spans 12 amino acids. Trimming left V 1 base short and J 9 bases short, with 7 bases between. CDR3 bases: TGTGCCAGCAGCTTAGTAGCTGCTGAGCAGTTCTTC. Protein sequence: CASSLVAAEQFF.